The present entry profiles one TCR beta chain with its context. Antigen unknown. This entry is derived from a study of a mutant IDH1 vaccine in newly diagnosed glioma. Study-wide context: Patients got their first vaccination 4-6 weeks after radiotherapy alone, or with temozolomide cycles. Treated individuals were around 60% male and roughly 40% female, averaging roughly 40 years of age.

The data were produced by immunoSEQ multiplex PCR, yet TCRdb's version contains in-frame clones alone and is incomplete. Among approximately 100,000 clones listed, around 92% were seen once. The CDR3 loop spans 15 amino acids. J gave up 7 bases and V 6 bases, and 7 bases lay outside the gene matches. Germline assignment: CDR1 LNHDA and CDR2 SQIVND (reference sequence). Time point defined: week 47, end of study. The content of each vaccine dose was 300 ug of mutant IDH1 20-mer peptide, and topical imiquimod accompanied it. Vaccination of patients was performed eight times, in weeks 1, 3, 5, 7, 11, 15, 19 and 23.

This clonotype originated in a woman aged 50 to 60 with glioma. The material was PBMCs, obtained from a glioma patient whose treatment included an IDH1 peptide vaccine. This rearrangement joins TRBV19 to TRBJ2-1; 12 positions match TRBD1. CDR3 region: CASRHGTGGMNEQFF. The CDR3 DNA reads as TGTGCCAGTAGGCATGGGACAGGGGGCATGAATGAGCAGTTCTTC.